This T cell receptor (beta chain) was sequenced for a study of cytomegalovirus exposure and HLA in healthy donors. Study results and caveats: When analyzed later, a missense DCLRE1C variant was found to be linked to TCR beta V- and J-gene trimming.

For this clone: No antigen is known for it.

The study ran its PCR with 60 Vbeta and 13 Jbeta primers. The protocol was immunoSEQ multiplex PCR, while the TCRdb copy is restricted to in-frame clones and leaves out a portion. Of about 90,000 clones in the sample, around 78% were seen once. The V end was cut by 5 bases, the J end by 0 bases, with 23 bases between. This CDR3 spans 19 amino acids. The germline CDR1 and CDR2 sequences are MDHEN and SYDVKM. The chain joins TRBV28 to TRBJ1-5; D gene uncertain. This TCR was recovered from a woman between 40 and 50 years old in good health and CMV-seropositive. Material for sequencing was PBMCs. DNA of the CDR3: TGTGCCAGCAGTACTCCCGCGGCTGCCAGCCTCTATAGCAATCAGCCCCAGCATTTT. It specifies CASSTPAAASLYSNQPQHF.